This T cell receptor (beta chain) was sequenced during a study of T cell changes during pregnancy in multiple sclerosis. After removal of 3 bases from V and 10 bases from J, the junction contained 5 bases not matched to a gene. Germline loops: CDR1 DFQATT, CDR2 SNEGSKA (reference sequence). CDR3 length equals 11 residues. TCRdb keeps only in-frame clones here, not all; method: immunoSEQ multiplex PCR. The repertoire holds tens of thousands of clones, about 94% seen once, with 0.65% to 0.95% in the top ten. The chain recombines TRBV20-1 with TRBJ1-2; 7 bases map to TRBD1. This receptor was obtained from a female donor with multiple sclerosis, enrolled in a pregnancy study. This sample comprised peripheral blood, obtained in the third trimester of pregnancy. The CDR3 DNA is TGCAGTGCTAGTGCCGACAGGGTCTACACCTTC. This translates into CSASADRVYTF.